This entry concerns a single T cell receptor beta chain. Its cognate antigen is unknown. Included in the TCR beta cDNA libraries were unique molecular identifiers. TCRdb ran MiXCR on the PCR reads and lists one entry per CDR3 protein. This sample has some 690,000 distinct CDR3 sequences; 55% to 60% occur once, and the top ten carry 10% to 12%. This sample was taken from a study of post-analysis software for immune sequencing data. Whole-study context: The cohort encompassed relapsing-remitting, secondary progressive and progressive-relapsing multiple sclerosis disease courses.

General study findings and limits: The normalized Chao1 diversity of multiple sclerosis patients was significantly lower than that of controls. TRBV segments more frequent in patients than in controls numbered a few and included TRBV5-6, TRBV5-1 and TRBV20-1.

Germline lookup yields CDR1 SGHRS and CDR2 YFSETQ. The V gene end was trimmed by 7 bases and the J gene end by 7 bases; junction bases not matched to a gene: 2. CDR3 size: 11 residues. The sequencing sample was made of blood. The clonotype comes from a girl aged 2-10 years with multiple sclerosis. V gene TRBV5-1 combines with J gene TRBJ2-3; 8 bases agree with TRBD2. CDR3 amino acids: CASREGHTQYF. DNA for the CDR3: TGCGCCAGCCGGGAGGGGCATACGCAGTATTTT.